At least ten counts were recorded for the clone carrying this T cell receptor (beta chain). The sample is drawn from a study of CD8+CD57+ T cells in acquired aplastic anemia. The wider study: The sorted CD4+ and CD8+ cells yielded an average roughly 3 ug of DNA.

Genomic DNA templated the TCR beta VDJ and CDR3 profiling. TCRdb analysed the reads with MiXCR anew, one entry per CDR3 protein. The sample has about 190,000 distinct CDR3 sequences; roughly half are singletons. CDR3 length: 13 amino acids. The germline V and J ends were trimmed by 5 bases and 8 bases, with 15 bases remaining between them. Germline CDR1 MDHEN, CDR2 SYDVKM. The J gene is TRBJ1-2, the V gene TRBV28, with D unresolved. The sample taken for sequencing was sorted CD4+, CD8+, or CD8+CD57+ T cells (not recorded which) from PBMCs. This clonotype was sampled from a human donor in good health, serving as a control. CDR3 residues: CASSVPRAVGYTF. As DNA, the CDR3 is TGTGCCAGCAGTGTCCCCCGGGCCGTCGGCTACACCTTC.